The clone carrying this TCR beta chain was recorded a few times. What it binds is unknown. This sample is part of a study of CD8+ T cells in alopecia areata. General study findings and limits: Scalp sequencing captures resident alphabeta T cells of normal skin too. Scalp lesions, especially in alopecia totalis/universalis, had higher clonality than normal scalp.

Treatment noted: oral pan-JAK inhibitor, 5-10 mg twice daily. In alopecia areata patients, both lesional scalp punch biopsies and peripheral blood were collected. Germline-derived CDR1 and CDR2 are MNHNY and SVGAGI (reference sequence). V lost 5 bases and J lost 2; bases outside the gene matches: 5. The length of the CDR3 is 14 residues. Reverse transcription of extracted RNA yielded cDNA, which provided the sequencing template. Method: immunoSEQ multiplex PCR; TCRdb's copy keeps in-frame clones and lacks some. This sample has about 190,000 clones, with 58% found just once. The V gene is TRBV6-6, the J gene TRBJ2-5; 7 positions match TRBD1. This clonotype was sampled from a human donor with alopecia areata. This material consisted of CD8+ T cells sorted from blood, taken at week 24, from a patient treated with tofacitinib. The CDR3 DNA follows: TGTGCCAGCAGTCGATGGGACAGTCAAGAGACCCAGTACTTC. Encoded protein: CASSRWDSQETQYF.